This T cell receptor beta chain comes out of a study of blood T cell repertoires in COVID-19. The wider study: COVID-19 samples from acute and convalescent phases originated in the United States, Italy and Spain. T cells, B-cell-depleted T cells, or PBMCs supplied cDNA or gDNA.

Per the germline V gene, CDR1 is GTSNPN and CDR2 is SVGIG (reference sequence). This CDR3 has 12 residues. V lost 3 bases to trimming and J lost 2 bases, with 7 bases between them. Sequencing used immunoSEQ multiplex PCR; TCRdb keeps in-frame clones, though not all of them. The data hold about 130,000 clones, with 75% to 90% observed a single time. The specimen sequenced was peripheral blood. The TCR originated in a human donor in a cohort sampled during active COVID-19. The chain couples TRBV30 to TRBJ1-2, with D unclear. The CDR3 DNA is TGTGCCTGGAGGTGGCGGAACTATGGCTACACCTTC. Translated, it gives CAWRWRNYGYTF. The whole variable domain, remainder taken from reference TRBV30 and TRBJ1-2, is SQTIHQWPATLVQPVGSPLSLECTVEGTSNPNLYWYRQAAGRGLQLLFYSVGIGQISSEVPQNLSASRPQDRQFILSSKKLLLSDSGFYLCAWRWRNYGYTFGSGTRLTVV.